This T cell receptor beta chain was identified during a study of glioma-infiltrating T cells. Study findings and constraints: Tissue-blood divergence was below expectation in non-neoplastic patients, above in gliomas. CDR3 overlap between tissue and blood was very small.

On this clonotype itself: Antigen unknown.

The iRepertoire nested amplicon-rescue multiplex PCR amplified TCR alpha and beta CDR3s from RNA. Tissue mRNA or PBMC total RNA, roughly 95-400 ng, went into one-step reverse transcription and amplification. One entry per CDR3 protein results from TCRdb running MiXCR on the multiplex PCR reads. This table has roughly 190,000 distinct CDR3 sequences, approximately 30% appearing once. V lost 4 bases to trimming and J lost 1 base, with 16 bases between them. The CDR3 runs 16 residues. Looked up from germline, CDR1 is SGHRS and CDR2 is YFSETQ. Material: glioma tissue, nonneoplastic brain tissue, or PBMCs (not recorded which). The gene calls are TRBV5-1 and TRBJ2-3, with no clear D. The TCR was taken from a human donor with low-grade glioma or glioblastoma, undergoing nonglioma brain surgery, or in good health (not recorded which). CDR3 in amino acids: CASSPERNTGTDTQYF. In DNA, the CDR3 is TGCGCCAGCAGCCCTGAACGGAACACGGGCACAGATACGCAGTATTTT.